This T cell receptor beta chain was sequenced during a study of T-cell memory formation after mild COVID-19. Study-wide results and limits: The study found contracting CD4+ clones mainly in CM and EM and contracting CD8+ clones in EMRA.

This clonotype was seen ten or more times. Its target is unknown. Germline CDR1 SGHVS, CDR2 FNYEAQ. Trimming cost V 3 bases and J 2 bases, with 5 bases left between them. There are 14 residues in the CDR3. 5'RACE primed from the constant segment yielded TCR alpha and TCR beta cDNA libraries bearing sample barcodes and UMIs. TCRdb independently ran MiXCR on the 5' RACE reads; one entry per CDR3 protein. The sample consists of 100,000 to 150,000 distinct CDR3 sequences, roughly 6% of them appearing once. Sequencing was performed on PBMCs or a T cell subset sorted from them (not recorded which). This TCR was sampled from an adult woman who had mild COVID-19 (a few samples of this study predate the infection). Cell type and time point are not known. The chain is built from TRBV7-6 and TRBJ2-6; D uncertain. CDR3 in DNA: TGTGCCAGCAGCTTGGTGGCTGGGGCCAACGTCCTGACTTTC. It is translated as CASSLVAGANVLTF.